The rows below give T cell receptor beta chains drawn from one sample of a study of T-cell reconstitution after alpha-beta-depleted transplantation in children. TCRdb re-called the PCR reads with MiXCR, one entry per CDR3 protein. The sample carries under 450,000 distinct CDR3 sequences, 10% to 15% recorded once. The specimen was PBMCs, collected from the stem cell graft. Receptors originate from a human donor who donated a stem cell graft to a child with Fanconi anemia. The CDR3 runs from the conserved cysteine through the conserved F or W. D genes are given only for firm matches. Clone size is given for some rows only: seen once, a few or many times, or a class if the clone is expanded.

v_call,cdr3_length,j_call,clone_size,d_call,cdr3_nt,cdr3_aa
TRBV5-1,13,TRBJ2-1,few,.,TGCGCCAGCAGCTTGAGTGTACGCAATGAGCAGTTCTTC,CASSLSVRNEQFF
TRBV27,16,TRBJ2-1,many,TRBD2,TGTGCCAGCAGTCCCAGGTCTAGCGGGGGGAACAATGAGCAGTTCTTC,CASSPRSSGGNNEQFF
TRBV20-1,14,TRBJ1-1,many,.,TGCAGTGCTAGATGGGCCGGTGAGAACACTGAAGCTTTCTTT,CSARWAGENTEAFF
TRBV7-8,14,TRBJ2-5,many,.,TGTGCCAGCAGCTTAGATCGCGTACAAGAGACCCAGTACTTC,CASSLDRVQETQYF
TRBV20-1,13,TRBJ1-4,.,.,TGCAGTGCTACACGAAACATTAATGAAAAACTGTTTTTT,CSATRNINEKLFF
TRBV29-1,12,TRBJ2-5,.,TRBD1,TGCAGCGCGGACAGGGGTGGGGAGACCCAGTACTTC,CSADRGGETQYF
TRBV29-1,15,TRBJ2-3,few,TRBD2,TGCAGCTCCGGGGGAGCGGGGGGGCGCACAGATACGCAGTATTTT,CSSGGAGGRTDTQYF
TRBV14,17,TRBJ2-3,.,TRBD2,TGTGCCAGCAGCCAAGTTTCCGGCGGGGGGTCCACAGATACGCAGTATTTT,CASSQVSGGGSTDTQYF
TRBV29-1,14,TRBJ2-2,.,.,TGCAGCGTTGAAGACCCCAGCGCCTTCGGGGAGCTGTTTTTT,CSVEDPSAFGELFF
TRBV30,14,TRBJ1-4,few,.,TGTGCCTGGAGCGCAGGGCCCGCTAATGAAAAACTGTTTTTT,CAWSAGPANEKLFF
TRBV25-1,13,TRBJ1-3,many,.,TGTGCCAGCGAGGAGGGGAGCGGGGACACCATATATTTT,CASEEGSGDTIYF
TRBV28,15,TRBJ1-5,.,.,TGTGCCAGCAGTTTATTGAGAGATAGCAATCAGCCCCAGCATTTT,CASSLLRDSNQPQHF
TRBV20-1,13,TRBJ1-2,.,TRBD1,TGCAGTGCTATCCGGACAGGGAACTATGGCTACACCTTC,CSAIRTGNYGYTF
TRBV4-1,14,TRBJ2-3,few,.,TGCGCCAGCAGCCACCTCCCGGCGCGAGATACGCAGTATTTT,CASSHLPARDTQYF